In its sample, the clone carrying this T cell receptor (beta chain) was seen a few times. CDR3 length equals 14 residues. Trimming cost V 6 bases and J 7 bases; bases outside gene matches: 8. Listed TCR primers, together with previously described methods, were used for the bulk TCR libraries. TCRdb re-analysed the PCR reads in MiXCR, keeping a single row per CDR3 protein. The sample has some 580,000 distinct CDR3 sequences; 25% are singletons. The record originates from a study of molecular identifiers for immune sequencing clone quantification. Study-wide context: The replicate experiment used RNA from roughly 21,000 or 96,000 naive CD8 cells. This RNA was split into five aliquots, and four of them were sequenced.

Sample: naive CD8+ T cells from blood, with Jurkat cell RNA spiked in. Subset denoted: FACS-sorted CD8+CD4-CCR7+CD45RA+ naive T cells. The V call is TRBV12-3 or TRBV12-4, the J call TRBJ2-1, with 8 positions matching TRBD1. This clonotype was obtained from a human donor in good health. Some libraries in this study had Jurkat cell RNA spiked in. CDR3: CASSTGQGANEQFF. In DNA, the CDR3 is TGTGCCAGCAGCACCGGGCAGGGGGCTAATGAGCAGTTCTTC.